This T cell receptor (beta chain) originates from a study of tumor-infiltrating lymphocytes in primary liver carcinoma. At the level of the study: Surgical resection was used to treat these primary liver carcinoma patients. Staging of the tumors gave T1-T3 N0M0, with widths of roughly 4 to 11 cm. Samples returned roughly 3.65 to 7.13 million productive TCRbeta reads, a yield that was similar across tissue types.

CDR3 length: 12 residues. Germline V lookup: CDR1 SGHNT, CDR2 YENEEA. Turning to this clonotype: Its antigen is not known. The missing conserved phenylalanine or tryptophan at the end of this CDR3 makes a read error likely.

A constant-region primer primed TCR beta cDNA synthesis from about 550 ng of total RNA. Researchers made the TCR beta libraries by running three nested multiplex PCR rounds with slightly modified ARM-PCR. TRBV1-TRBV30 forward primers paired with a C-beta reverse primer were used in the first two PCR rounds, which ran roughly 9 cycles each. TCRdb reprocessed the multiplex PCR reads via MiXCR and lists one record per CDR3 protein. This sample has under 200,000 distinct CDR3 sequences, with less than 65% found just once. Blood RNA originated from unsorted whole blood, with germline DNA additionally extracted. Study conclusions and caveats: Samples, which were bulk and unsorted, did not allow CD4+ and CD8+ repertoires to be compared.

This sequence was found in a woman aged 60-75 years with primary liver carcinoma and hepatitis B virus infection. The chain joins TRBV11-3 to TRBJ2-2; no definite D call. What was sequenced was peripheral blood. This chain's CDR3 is CTSSPLPGELFS. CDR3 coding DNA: TGTACCAGCAGCCCACTACCAGGGGAGCTGTTTTCT.